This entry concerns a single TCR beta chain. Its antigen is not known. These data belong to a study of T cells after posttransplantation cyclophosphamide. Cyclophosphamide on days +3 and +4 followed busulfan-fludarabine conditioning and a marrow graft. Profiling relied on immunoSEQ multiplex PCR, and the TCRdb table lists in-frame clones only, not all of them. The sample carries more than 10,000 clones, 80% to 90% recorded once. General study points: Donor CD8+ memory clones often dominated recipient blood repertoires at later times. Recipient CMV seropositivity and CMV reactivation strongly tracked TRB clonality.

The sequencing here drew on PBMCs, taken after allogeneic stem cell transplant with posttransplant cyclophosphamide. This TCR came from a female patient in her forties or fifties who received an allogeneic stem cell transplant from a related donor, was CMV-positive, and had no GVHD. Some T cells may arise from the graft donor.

The CDR3 sequence is CASSSELGGRSPLHF. The CDR3 bases are TGTGCCAGCAGCTCCGAGCTGGGGGGACGCTCACCCCTCCACTTT. J is TRBJ1-6 and V is TRBV7-9; the D gene is possibly TRBD1 (5 bases). From germline, CDR1 is SEHNR and CDR2 FQNEAQ (reference sequence). This CDR3 is 15 amino acids long. V lost 4 bases and J 10 bases, leaving 17 bases between the germline ends.